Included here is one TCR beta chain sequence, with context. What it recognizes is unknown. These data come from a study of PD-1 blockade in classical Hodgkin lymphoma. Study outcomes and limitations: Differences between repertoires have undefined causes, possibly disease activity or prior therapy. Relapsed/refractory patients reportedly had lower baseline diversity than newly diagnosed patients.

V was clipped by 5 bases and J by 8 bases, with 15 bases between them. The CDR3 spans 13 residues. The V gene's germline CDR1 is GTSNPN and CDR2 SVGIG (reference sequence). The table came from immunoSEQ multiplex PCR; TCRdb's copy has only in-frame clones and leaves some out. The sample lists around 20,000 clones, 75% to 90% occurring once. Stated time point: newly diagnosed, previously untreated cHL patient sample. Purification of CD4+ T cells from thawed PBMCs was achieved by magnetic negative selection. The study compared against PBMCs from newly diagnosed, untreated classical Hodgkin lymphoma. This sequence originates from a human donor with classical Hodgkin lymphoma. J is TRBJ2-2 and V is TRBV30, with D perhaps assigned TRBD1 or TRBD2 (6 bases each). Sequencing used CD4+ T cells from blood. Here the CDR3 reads CAWYRPGAGELFF. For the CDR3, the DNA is TGTGCCTGGTATAGGCCGGGGGCGGGGGAGCTGTTTTTT.